This T cell receptor beta chain was documented in a study of blood T cell repertoires in COVID-19. Background on the study: Specimens from acute and convalescent COVID-19 originated in the United States, Italy and Spain. PBMCs, B-cell-depleted T cells, or T cells were the source of the cDNA or gDNA that made up the material.

The germline CDR1 and CDR2 sequences are SGHNT and YYREEE (reference sequence). CDR3 size: 13 residues. V gave up 4 bases and J gave up 4 bases; unmatched junction bases: 1. Enrolment of Seattle patients took place during active infection, and they were followed longitudinally. The data were produced by immunoSEQ multiplex PCR, yet TCRdb's version contains in-frame clones alone and is incomplete. The sample has about 150,000 clones; roughly nine tenths are singletons. The genes are TRBV5-4 and TRBJ1-2, with 10 bases aligning to TRBD1. The TCR originated in a human donor with COVID-19, enrolled during active disease. The donor label of this sample is uncertain. Input material: peripheral blood. The CDR3 DNA sequence: TGTGCCAGCAGCCGGACAGGGGGCTATGGCTACACCTTC. Residues: CASSRTGGYGYTF.